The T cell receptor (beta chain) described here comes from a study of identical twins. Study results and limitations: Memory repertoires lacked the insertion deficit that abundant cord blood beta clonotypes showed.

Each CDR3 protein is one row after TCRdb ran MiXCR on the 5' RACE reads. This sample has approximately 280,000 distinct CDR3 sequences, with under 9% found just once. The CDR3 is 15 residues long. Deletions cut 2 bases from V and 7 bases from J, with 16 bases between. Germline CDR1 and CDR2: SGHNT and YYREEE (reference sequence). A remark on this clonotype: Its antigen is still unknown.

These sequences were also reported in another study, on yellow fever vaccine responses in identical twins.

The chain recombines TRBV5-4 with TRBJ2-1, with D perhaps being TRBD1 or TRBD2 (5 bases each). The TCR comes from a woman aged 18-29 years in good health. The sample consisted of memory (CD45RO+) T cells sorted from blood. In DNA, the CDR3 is TGTGCCAGCAGCTTACTTAGGGACGCACAAAATGAGCAGTTCTTC. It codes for CASSLLRDAQNEQFF.